The present entry profiles one TCR beta chain with its context. Which antigen it targets is not known. Base quality data are lacking; no much larger clone is found one base away. The record originates from a study of shared clonotypes between healthy human individuals (dated by TCRdb to 2019 to 2021). Regarding the study in general: Three men and two women, aged 18 to 49 years, made up the cohort. For each donor, CD4 naive and CD4 memory were each given three plates, CD8 naive was given two plates, and CD8 memory was given one plate. To estimate repertoire size and how much clonotypes are shared between individuals, the study performed deep sequencing of blood TCR repertoires from roughly five healthy adults. To increase sequencing depth and limit assay-specific biases, different laboratories used diverse techniques to prepare libraries and sequence TCR repertoires. Each donor's leukapheresis produced roughly between roughly 0.85 and 9 billion PBMCs.

Using the deep immunoSEQ assay, TCR CDR3 regions were amplified from genomic DNA by multiplex PCR. For each cell subset, the extracted genomic DNA was distributed evenly across all wells of several immunoSEQ 96-well plates, and each plate served as one replicate. For sorted subsets, around 200 ng genomic DNA, equal to tens of thousands of T cell genomes, was loaded into each replicate PCR. Purified libraries were measured with a Qubit 3.0 fluorometer, size-checked on a Bioanalyzer 2100, and measured again with the KAPA Library Quantification kit. Each immunoSEQ 96-well plate was sequenced on its own single-read 150-cycle Illumina NextSeq 550 flow cell. Regarding the original processing steps: Because the immunoSEQ output held only junctional sequences and lacked quality scores, the filtering could not match the filtering applied to full-length reads. Sequences were annotated with PyIR, a Python wrapper for IgBLAST v1.9, using IMGT germline references to assign V/J genes and CDR3. Reads were filtered out if the reads had weak V/J assignments (E-value above 1e-6), no CDR3, stop codons, out-of-frame junctions, or ambiguous translated residues. V3J clonotypes were defined as sequences sharing the same inferred V gene, J gene, and CDR3 amino acid sequence. Percentage overlap between repertoires was computed as shared unique clonotypes divided by the size of the smaller repertoire. RTK rarefaction, the Chao1 estimator, and Recon v2.1 estimates of unobserved clonotypes were used to assess repertoire richness. Generation probabilities were computed with OLGA for all TCRbeta clonotypes obtained by the gDNA method from several donors. Sourced from immuneACCESS, this table was stored by TCRdb with only in-frame sequences that have V and J called. A share of the clones is absent; for the studies checked, an unresolved V gene accounts for under half, and the remainder has no known explanation. V and J calls and clone size are copied from that table; D and trimming were computed from the DNA. The sample table contains approximately 99,000 clones; only one count was recorded for around 68% of them. Clones ranked in the top ten supply over 20% of the sample.

Study-level results and caveats: Based on pairwise subsampling, the degree of clonotype sharing among donors was expected to be affected by sequencing depth. Naive subsets generally had larger estimated clonotype richness than memory subsets. Sampling was limited to blood, and TCR repertoires in tissue likely differ from TCR repertoires in blood. Rarefaction of sorted-subset datasets indicated incomplete sequencing despite the large sequencing depth. Across four donors, around 5% of naive CD4, more than 3% of naive CD8, 2.3% of memory CD4, and 0.3% to 0.45% of memory CD8 clonotypes were shared. Compared with non-shared clonotypes, clonotypes shared by all four sorted-subset donors had higher generation probabilities. The genetic and exposure-history diversity represented was limited by the small number of donors.

The CDR3 goes from the cysteine to the phenylalanine over 21 residues. Of the read, only the CDR3 DNA is kept; its 63 bases are in frame from base 1. V was cut back by 1 base and J by 5 bases, leaving a gap of 32 bases between them. From a lookup of the germline V gene, CDR1 and CDR2 are MDHEN and SYDVKM. Healthy HIV-negative adults with no recently reported acute infections or vaccinations were included as donors. All donors were Caucasian adults living in Nashville, Tennessee, USA. The CD8 memory samples were a combination of magnetically selected CD45RO+ cells and CCR7-negative CD45RA+ effector memory (TemRA) cells. Blood was collected by leukapheresis, and PBMCs were isolated by Ficoll-Histopaque density gradient centrifugation and then cryopreserved in liquid nitrogen vapor phase. Purity and quantity of every magnetically sorted T cell population were checked by analytical flow cytometry. From each sorted fraction, genomic DNA was isolated and quantified by UV absorbance on a Nanodrop 2000c.

The chain joins TRBV28 to TRBJ1-1, with TRBD1 tentatively as D gene (6 bases match). Sequencing used memory CD8+ T cells sorted from blood. This sample's cell subset or site label indicates: CD45RO+ cells pooled with CCR7-negative TemRA cells. The receptor's source is a woman aged 25 to 39 in good health. The CDR3 region has the sequence CASSLLLLRGGEDLNFTEAFF. The bases read TGTGCCAGCAGTTTATTGCTCCTTAGGGGGGGCGAAGATCTCAACTTTACTGAAGCTTTCTTT.